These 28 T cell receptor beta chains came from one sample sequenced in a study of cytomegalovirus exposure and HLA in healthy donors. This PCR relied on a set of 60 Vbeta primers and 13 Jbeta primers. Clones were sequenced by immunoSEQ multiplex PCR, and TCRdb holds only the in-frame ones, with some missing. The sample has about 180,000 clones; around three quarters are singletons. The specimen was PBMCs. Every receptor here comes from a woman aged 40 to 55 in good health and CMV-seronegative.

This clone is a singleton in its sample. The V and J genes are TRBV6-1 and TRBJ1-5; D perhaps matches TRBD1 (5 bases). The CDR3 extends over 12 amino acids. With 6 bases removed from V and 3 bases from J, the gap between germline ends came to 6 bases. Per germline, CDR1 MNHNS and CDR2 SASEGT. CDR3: CASSRVNQPQHF. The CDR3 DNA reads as TGTGCCAGCAGCAGGGTCAATCAGCCCCAGCATTTT.

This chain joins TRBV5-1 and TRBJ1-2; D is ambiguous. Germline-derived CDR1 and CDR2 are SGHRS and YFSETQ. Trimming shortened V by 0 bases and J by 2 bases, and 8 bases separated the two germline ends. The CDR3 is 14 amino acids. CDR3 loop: CASSLGTGNYGYTF. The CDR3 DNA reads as TGCGCCAGCAGCTTGGGGACGGGGAACTATGGCTACACCTTC.

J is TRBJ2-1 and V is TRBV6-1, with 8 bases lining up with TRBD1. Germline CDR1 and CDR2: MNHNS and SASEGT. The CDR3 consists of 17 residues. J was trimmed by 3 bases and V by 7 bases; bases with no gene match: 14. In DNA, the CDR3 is TGTGCCAGCACTGATGGTACCGGGACAGGCAACTACAATGAGCAGTTCTTC. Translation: CASTDGTGTGNYNEQFF.

The CDR3 DNA reads TGTGCCAGCAGCTTAGAACAAATTGCGAACACCGGGGAGCTGTTTTTT. Its translation: CASSLEQIANTGELFF. V and J are TRBV7-2 and TRBJ2-2, with D unclear. The CDR3 extends over 16 amino acids. The ends were cut back, 1 base at V and 0 bases at J, with 9 bases in the middle. Germline V gene sequence: CDR1 SGHTA, CDR2 FQGNSA. Using reference TRBV7-2 and TRBJ2-2 for the parts outside the CDR3, the full variable domain is GAGVSQSPSNKVTEKGKDVELRCDPISGHTALYWYRQSLGQGLEFLIYFQGNSAPDKSGLPSDRFSAERTGGSVSTLTIQRTQQEDSAVYLCASSLEQIANTGELFFGEGSRLTVL.

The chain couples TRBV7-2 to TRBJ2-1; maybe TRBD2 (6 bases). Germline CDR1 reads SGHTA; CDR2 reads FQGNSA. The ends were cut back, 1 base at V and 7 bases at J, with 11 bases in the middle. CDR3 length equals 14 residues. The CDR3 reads CASSLETSGNEQFF. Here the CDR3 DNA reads TGTGCCAGCAGCTTAGAGACTAGTGGTAATGAGCAGTTCTTC.

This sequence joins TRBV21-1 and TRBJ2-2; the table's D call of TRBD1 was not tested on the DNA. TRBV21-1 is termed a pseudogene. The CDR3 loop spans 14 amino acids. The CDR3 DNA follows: TGTGCCAGCAGCAATGGGCCTGGCTTGGGGGAGCTGTTTTTT. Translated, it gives CASSNGPGLGELFF.

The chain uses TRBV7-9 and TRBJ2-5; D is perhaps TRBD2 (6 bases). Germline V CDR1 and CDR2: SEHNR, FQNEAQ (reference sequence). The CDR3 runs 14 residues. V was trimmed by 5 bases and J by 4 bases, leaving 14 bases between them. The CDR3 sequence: CASSVSRGGETQYF. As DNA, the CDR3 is TGTGCCAGCAGCGTATCGCGGGGAGGAGAGACCCAGTACTTC.

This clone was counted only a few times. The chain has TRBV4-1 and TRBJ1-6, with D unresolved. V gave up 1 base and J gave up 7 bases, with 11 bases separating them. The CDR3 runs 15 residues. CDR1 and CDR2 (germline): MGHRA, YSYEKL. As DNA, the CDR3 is TGCGCCAGCAGCCAAGGGCTGGCGGGGAATTCACCCCTCCACTTT. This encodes CASSQGLAGNSPLHF.

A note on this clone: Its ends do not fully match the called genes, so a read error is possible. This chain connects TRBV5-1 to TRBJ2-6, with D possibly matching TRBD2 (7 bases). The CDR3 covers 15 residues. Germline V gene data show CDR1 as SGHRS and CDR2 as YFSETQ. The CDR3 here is CASSWGGSGTNVLTF. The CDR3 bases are TGCGCCAGCAGCTGGGGGGGCTCTGGGACCAACGTCCTGACTTTC.

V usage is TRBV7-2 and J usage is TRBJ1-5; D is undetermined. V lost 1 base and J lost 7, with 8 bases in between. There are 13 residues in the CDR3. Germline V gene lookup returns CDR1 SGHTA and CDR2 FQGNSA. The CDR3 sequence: CASSLESQQPQHF. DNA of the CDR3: TGTGCCAGCAGCTTAGAATCCCAGCAGCCCCAGCATTTT.

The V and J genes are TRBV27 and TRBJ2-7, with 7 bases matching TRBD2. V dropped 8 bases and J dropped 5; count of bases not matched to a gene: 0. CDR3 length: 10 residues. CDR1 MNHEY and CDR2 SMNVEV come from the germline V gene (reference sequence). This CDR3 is CASGRDEQYF. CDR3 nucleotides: TGTGCCAGCGGGAGGGACGAGCAGTACTTC.

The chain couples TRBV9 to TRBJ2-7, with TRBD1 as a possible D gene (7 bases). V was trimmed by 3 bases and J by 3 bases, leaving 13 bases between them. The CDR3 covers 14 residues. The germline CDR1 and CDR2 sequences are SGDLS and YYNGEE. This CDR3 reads CASSAAGQHYEQYF. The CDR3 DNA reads TGTGCCAGCAGCGCCGCGGGACAGCACTACGAGCAGTACTTC.

This CDR3 is CASSAGQGVNYEQYF. The DNA for the CDR3 is TGTGCCAGCAGCGCGGGACAGGGAGTAAACTACGAGCAGTACTTC. The chain joins TRBV5-4 to TRBJ2-7, with TRBD1 matching 9 bases. Trimming at V came to 4 bases and at J to 3 bases, leaving 8 bases not matched to a gene. CDR3 length: 15 residues. The germline CDR1 and CDR2 sequences are SGHNT and YYREEE (reference sequence).

The CDR3: CASSLDRSTDTQYF. CDR3 in DNA: TGTGCCAGCAGCTTAGATCGTAGCACAGATACGCAGTATTTT. This sequence joins TRBV11-2 and TRBJ2-3; no reliable D call. The germline V gene encodes CDR1 SGHAT and CDR2 FQNNGV. Trimming removed 0 bases from V and 0 bases from J, with 4 bases in between. The CDR3 is made up of 14 amino acids. The full variable domain, completed using reference TRBV11-2 and TRBJ2-3, is EAGVAQSPRYKIIEKRQSVAFWCNPISGHATLYWYQQILGQGPKLLIQFQNNGVVDDSQLPKDRFSAERLKGVDSTLKIQPAKLEDSAVYLCASSLDRSTDTQYFGPGTRLTVL.

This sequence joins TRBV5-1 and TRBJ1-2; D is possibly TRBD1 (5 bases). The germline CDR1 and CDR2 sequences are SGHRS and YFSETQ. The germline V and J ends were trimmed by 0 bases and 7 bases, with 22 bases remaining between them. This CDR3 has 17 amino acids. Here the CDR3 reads CASSLGAEAGTSGGYTF. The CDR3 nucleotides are TGCGCCAGCAGCTTGGGGGCGGAGGCAGGGACTTCGGGTGGCTACACCTTC.

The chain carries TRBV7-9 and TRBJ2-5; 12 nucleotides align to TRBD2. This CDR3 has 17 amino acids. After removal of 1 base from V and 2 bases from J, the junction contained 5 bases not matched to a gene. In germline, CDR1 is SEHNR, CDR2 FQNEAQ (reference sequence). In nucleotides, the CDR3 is TGTGCCAGCAGCTTAGGACTAGCGGGAGCAAGGCAAGAGACCCAGTACTTC. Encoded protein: CASSLGLAGARQETQYF.

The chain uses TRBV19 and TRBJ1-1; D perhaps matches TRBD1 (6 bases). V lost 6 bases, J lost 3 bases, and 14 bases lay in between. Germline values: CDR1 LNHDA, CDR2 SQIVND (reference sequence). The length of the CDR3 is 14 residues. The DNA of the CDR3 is TGTGCCAGTAGACCCCAGGGGCAGGACACTGAAGCTTTCTTT. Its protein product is CASRPQGQDTEAFF. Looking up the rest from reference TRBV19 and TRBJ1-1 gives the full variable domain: DGGITQSPKYLFRKEGQNVTLSCEQNLNHDAMYWYRQDPGQGLRLIYYSQIVNDFQKGDIAEGYSVSREKKESFPLTVTSAQKNPTAFYLCASRPQGQDTEAFFGQGTRLTVV.

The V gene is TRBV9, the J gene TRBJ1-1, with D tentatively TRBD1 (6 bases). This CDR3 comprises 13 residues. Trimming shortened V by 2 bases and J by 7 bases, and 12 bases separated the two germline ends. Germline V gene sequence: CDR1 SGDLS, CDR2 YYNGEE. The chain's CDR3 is CASSVTDRREAFF. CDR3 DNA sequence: TGTGCCAGCAGCGTCACGGACAGACGTGAAGCTTTCTTT.

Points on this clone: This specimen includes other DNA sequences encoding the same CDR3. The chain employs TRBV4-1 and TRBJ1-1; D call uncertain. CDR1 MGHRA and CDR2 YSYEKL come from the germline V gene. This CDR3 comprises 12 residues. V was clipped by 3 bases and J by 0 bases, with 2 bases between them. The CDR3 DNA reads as TGCGCCAGCAGCCATATGAACACTGAAGCTTTCTTT. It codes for CASSHMNTEAFF.

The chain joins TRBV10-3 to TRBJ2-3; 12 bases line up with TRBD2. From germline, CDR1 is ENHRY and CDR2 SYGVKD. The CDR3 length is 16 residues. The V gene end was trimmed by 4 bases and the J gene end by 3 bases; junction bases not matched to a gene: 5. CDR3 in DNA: TGTGCCATCAGTGTGACTAGCGGGGGAGTAACAGATACGCAGTATTTT. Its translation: CAISVTSGGVTDTQYF.

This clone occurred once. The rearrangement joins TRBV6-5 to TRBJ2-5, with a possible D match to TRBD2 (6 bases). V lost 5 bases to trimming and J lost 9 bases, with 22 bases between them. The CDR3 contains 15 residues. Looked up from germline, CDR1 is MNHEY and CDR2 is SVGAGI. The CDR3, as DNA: TGTGCCAGCAGTAAATCTGACAAGCCGTGGGGGGCCCAGTACTTC. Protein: CASSKSDKPWGAQYF.

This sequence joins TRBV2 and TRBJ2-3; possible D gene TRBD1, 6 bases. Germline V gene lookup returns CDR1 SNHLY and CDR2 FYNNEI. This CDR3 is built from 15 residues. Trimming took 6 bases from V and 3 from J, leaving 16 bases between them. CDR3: CASSFLRGSTDTQYF. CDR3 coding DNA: TGTGCCAGCAGCTTCCTCAGGGGTAGTACAGATACGCAGTATTTT.

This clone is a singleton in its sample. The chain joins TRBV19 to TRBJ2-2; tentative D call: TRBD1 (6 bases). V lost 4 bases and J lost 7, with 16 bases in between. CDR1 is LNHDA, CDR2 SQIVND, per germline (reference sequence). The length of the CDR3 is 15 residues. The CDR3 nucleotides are TGTGCCAGTAGTAAGCGACAGGCAATCGGCGGGGAGCTGTTTTTT. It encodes CASSKRQAIGGELFF. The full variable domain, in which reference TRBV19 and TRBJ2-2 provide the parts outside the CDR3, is DGGITQSPKYLFRKEGQNVTLSCEQNLNHDAMYWYRQDPGQGLRLIYYSQIVNDFQKGDIAEGYSVSREKKESFPLTVTSAQKNPTAFYLCASSKRQAIGGELFFGEGSRLTVL.

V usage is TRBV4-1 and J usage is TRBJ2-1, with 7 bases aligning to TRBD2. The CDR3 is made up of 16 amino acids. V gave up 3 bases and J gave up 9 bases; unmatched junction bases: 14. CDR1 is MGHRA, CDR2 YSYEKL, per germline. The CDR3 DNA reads TGCGCCAGCAGCCAGGCTCTAGCGGAACCCCGCCGTGAGCAGTTCTTC. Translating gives CASSQALAEPRREQFF.

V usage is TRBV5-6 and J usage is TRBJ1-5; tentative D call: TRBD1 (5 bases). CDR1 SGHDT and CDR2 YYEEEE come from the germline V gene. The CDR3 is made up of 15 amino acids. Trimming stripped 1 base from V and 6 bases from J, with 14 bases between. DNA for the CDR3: TGTGCCAGCAGCTTGAGGGGTGCTGTAGTTCAGCCCCAGCATTTT. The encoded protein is CASSLRGAVVQPQHF. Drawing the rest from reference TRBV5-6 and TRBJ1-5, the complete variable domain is DAGVTQSPTHLIKTRGQQVTLRCSPKSGHDTVSWYQQALGQGPQFIFQYYEEEERQRGNFPDRFSGHQFPNYSSELNVNALLLGDSALYLCASSLRGAVVQPQHFGDGTRLSIL.

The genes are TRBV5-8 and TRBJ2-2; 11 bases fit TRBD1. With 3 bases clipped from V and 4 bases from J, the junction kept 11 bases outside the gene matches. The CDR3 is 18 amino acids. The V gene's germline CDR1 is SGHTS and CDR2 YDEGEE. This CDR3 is CASSYALGQGAGTGELFF. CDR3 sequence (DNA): TGTGCCAGCAGCTATGCCCTTGGACAGGGGGCTGGCACCGGGGAGCTGTTTTTT. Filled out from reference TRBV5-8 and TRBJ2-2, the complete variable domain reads EAGVTQSPTHLIKTRGQQATLRCSPISGHTSVYWYQQALGLGLQFLLWYDEGEERNRGNFPPRFSGRQFPNYSSELNVNALELEDSALYLCASSYALGQGAGTGELFFGEGSRLTVL.

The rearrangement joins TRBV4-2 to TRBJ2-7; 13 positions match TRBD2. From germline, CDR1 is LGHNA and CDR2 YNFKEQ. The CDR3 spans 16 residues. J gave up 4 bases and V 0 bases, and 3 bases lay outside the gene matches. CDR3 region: CASSQEGTSGIYEQYF. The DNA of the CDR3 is TGTGCCAGCAGCCAAGAGGGGACTAGCGGGATTTACGAGCAGTACTTC.

CDR3 DNA sequence: TGTGCCAGCAGCTTGTGGGACAGCGAGGGGCAGCCCCAGCATTTT. Protein: CASSLWDSEGQPQHF. The V gene is TRBV5-4, the J gene TRBJ1-5; 7 positions match TRBD1. This CDR3 spans 15 amino acids. Germline lookup yields CDR1 SGHNT and CDR2 YYREEE (reference sequence). V was pared by 1 base and J by 7 bases, with 8 bases of the junction left unmatched.